Listed here are 5 T cell receptor beta chains from one sample, sequenced in a study of blood T cells in healthy people across ages. Then a second PCR, running about 6 to 12 cycles, was carried out with a sample-barcoded 5' primer and a J-beta primer mix. MiXCR was run by TCRdb on the 5' RACE reads, yielding one entry per CDR3 protein. Of 650,000 to 800,000 distinct CDR3 sequences listed, around two fifths are singletons. The specimen sequenced was blood. The origin of the receptors is a man in his 60s in good health.

This clonotype has more than one count but fewer than ten. The chain employs TRBV6-5 and TRBJ2-5, with 10 bases that match TRBD2. V was pared by 5 bases and J by 4 bases, with 7 bases of the junction left unmatched. Germline CDR1 reads MNHEY; CDR2 reads SVGAGI. The CDR3 is made up of 15 amino acids. CDR3 loop: CASSKERGGRETQYF. CDR3 nucleotide sequence: TGTGCCAGCAGTAAGGAGCGGGGGGGCCGAGAGACCCAGTACTTC.

The rearrangement links TRBV14 to TRBJ1-4, with 12 bases identical to TRBD1. The CDR3 is made up of 17 amino acids. The V segment lost 2 bases and the J segment 7 bases; nucleotides outside the gene matches: 8. Germline-derived CDR1 and CDR2 are SGHDN and FVKESK. CDR3 nucleotides: TGTGCCAGCAGCCAAAGGGACAGGGGGCTATTCGGTGAAAAACTGTTTTTT. Translation: CASSQRDRGLFGEKLFF.

The J gene is TRBJ2-6, the V gene TRBV6-1, with a weak D call TRBD1 (6 bases). Germline V gives CDR1 MNHNS, CDR2 SASEGT. This CDR3 is built from 17 residues. V was pared by 2 bases and J by 0 bases, with 11 bases between. The CDR3 loop is CASSELGAGSGANVLTF. CDR3 nucleotides: TGTGCCAGCAGTGAATTGGGGGCCGGCTCTGGGGCCAACGTCCTGACTTTC.

The DNA of the CDR3 is TGTGCCAGCTCACCACGGTCTAGCGGGACGGGGAATGAGCAGTTCTTC. This translates into CASSPRSSGTGNEQFF. The chain recombines TRBV18 with TRBJ2-1; 9 positions agree with TRBD2. The V and J ends lost 1 base and 7 bases, in that order; junction bases with no gene match: 8. The V gene's germline CDR1 is KGHSH and CDR2 LQKENI. This CDR3 has 16 residues. The full variable domain, in which reference TRBV18 and TRBJ2-1 provide the parts outside the CDR3, is NAGVMQNPRHLVRRRGQEARLRCSPMKGHSHVYWYRQLPEEGLKFMVYLQKENIIDESGMPKERFSAEFPKEGPSILRIQQVVRGDSAAYFCASSPRSSGTGNEQFFGPGTRLTVL.

The chain couples TRBV20-1 to TRBJ2-3; 9 positions agree with TRBD2. The germline CDR1 and CDR2 sequences are DFQATT and SNEGSKA (reference sequence). Losses at the gene ends were 1 base for V and 0 bases for J; bases not matched to a gene: 11. This CDR3 comprises 18 residues. CDR3 nucleotide sequence: TGCAGTGCTAGAGCCCCTAGCGGGGAAACTTTTAGCACAGATACGCAGTATTTT. Protein: CSARAPSGETFSTDTQYF.